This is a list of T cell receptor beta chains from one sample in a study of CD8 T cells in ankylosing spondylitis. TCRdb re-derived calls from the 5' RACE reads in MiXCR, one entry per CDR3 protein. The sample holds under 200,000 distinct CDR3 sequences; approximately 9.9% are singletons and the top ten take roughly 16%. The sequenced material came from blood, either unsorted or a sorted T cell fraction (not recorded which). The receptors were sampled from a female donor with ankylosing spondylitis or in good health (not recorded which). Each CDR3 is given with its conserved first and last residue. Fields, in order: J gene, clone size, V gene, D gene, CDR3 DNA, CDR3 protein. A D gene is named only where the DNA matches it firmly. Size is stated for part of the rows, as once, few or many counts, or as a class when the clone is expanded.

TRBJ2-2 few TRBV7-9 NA TGTGCCAGCAGCCTGGGGACGAAGAACACCGGGGAGCTGTTTTTT CASSLGTKNTGELFF
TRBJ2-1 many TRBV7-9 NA TGTGCCAGCCTCCCCCGACTCAACGACAATGAGCAGTTCTTC CASLPRLNDNEQFF
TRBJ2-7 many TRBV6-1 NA TGTGCCAGCAGTGAGGTTACGTTGTCCTACGAGCAGTACTTC CASSEVTLSYEQYF
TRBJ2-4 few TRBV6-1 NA TGTGCCAGCAACCCTCTCGGGATTCTAGCCAAAAACATTCAGTACTTC CASNPLGILAKNIQYF
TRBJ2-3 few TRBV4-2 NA TGTGCCAGCAGCCCGCCGCTAGGCACAGATACGCAGTATTTT CASSPPLGTDTQYF
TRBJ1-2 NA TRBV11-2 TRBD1 TGTGCCAGCAGCTTAACTGGGACAGGGGGCCGGTATGGCTACACCTTC CASSLTGTGGRYGYTF
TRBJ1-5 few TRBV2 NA TGTGCCAGCAGCCCAGGATTAGGCAATCAGCCCCAGCATTTT CASSPGLGNQPQHF
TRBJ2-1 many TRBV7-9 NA TGTGCCAGCAGCTTAGGATTGGATCGCTCCTACAATGAGCAGTTCTTC CASSLGLDRSYNEQFF
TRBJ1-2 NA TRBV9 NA TGTGCCAGCAGCGGCCCCCGGGGGCTCTATGGCTACACCTTC CASSGPRGLYGYTF
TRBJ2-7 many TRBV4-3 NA TGCGCCAGCAGCCAAGATCAAGTCACCTACGAGCAGTACTTC CASSQDQVTYEQYF
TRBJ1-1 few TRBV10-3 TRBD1 TGTGCCATCAGTGAGGGACAGGGCACTGAAGCTTTCTTT CAISEGQGTEAFF
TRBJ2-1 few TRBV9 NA TGTGCCAGCAGCGTAGGACGGAGTCCCCCCAATGAGCAGTTCTTC CASSVGRSPPNEQFF
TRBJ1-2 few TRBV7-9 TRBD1 TGTGCCAGCAGCTTTGGACAGGGCGATGGCTACACCTTC CASSFGQGDGYTF
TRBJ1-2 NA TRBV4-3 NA TGCGCCAGCAGCCCTCCCCACACCTTC CASSPPHTF
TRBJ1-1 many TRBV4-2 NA TGTGCCAGCAGCCAAGAGAATGAAGCTTTCTTT CASSQENEAFF
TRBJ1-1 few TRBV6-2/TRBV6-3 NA TGTGCCAGCACTAATCGGGGGGATTTTAACACTGAAGCTTTCTTT CASTNRGDFNTEAFF
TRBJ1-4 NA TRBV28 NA TGTGCCAGCAGGAACCGACCCCCGGGCCCGGTGGAAAAACTGTTTTTT CASRNRPPGPVEKLFF
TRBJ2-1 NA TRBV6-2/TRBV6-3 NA TGTGCCAGCAGTTGGATATACAATGAGCAGTTCTTC CASSWIYNEQFF
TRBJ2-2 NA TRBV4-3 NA TGCGCCAGCAGCCAAGTCAGTGTTGGCACCGGGGAGCTGTTTTTT CASSQVSVGTGELFF
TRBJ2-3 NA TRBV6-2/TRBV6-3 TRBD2 TGTGCCAGCAGTTACCGGCGGGAGAGGGGCACAGATACGCAGTATTTT CASSYRRERGTDTQYF
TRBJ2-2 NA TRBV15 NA TGTGCCACCAGCAGAGCTTCATACACCGGGGAGCTGTTTTTT CATSRASYTGELFF
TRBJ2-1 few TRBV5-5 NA TGTGCCAGCACCGACCCACACAATGAGCAGTTCTTC CASTDPHNEQFF
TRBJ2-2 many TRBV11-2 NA TGTGCCAGCAGCTTAGCTCCCGTCACCGGGGAGCTGTTTTTT CASSLAPVTGELFF
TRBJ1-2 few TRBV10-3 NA TGTGCCATCAGTGGCTACACCTTC CAISGYTF
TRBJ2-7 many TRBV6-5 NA TGTGCCAGCAGTTACTCGAAACTAAACGAGCAGTACTTC CASSYSKLNEQYF
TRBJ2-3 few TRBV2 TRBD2 TGTGCCAGCAGTGAGGTAGCGGGGACAGATACGCAGTATTTT CASSEVAGTDTQYF
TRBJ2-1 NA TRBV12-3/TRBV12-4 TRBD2 TGTGCCAGCAGCGGACTAGCGGGAGGGTTTAGCTACAATGAGCAGTTCTTC CASSGLAGGFSYNEQFF
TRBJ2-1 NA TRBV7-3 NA TGTGCCAGCAGCTGGATAGGCGGCAATGAGCAGTTCTTC CASSWIGGNEQFF
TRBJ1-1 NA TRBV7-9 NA TGTGCCAGCAGCTTAGTCAGTCACACTGAAGCTTTCTTT CASSLVSHTEAFF
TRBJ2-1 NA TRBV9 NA TGTGCCAGCAGCGTAGGGCTAGCGACCCACAATGAGCAGTTCTTC CASSVGLATHNEQFF
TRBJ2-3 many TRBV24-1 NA TGTGCCACCAGTGATTTAAAAGATACGCAGTATTTT CATSDLKDTQYF
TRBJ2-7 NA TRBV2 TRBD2 TGTGCCAGCAGGAAAACCAGCGGGAGCCTGATCTACGAGCAGTACTTC CASRKTSGSLIYEQYF
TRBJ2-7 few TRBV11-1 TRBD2 TGTGCCAGCAGCTTATCCTGGTCTAGCGGGAGAGGGTCCTACGAGCAGTACTTC CASSLSWSSGRGSYEQYF
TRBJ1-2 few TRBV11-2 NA TGTGCCAGCAGCTTAGGCTTGTCGCGGGGCTACACCTTC CASSLGLSRGYTF
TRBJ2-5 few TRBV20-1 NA TGCAGTGCTAGTGGGAGAGCGGAGACCCAGTACTTC CSASGRAETQYF
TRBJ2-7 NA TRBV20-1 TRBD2 TGCAGTGCCTACGAGACTAGCCCTTACTCCTACGAGCAGTACTTC CSAYETSPYSYEQYF
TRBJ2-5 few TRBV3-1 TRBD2 TGTGCCAGCAGCAAAAGGGCTAGCGGGATAAAAGAGACCCAGTACTTC CASSKRASGIKETQYF
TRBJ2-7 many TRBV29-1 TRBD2 TGCAGCGTTGTTCCTAGCGGGAGGACCTACGAGCAGTACTTC CSVVPSGRTYEQYF
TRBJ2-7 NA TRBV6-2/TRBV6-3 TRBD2 TGTGCCAGCAGTTACAGATCTAGCGGGGGGAACAATGAGCAGTACTTC CASSYRSSGGNNEQYF
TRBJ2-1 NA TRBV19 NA TGTGCCAGTAGTACCACGGGAAGCGGCAATGAGCAGTTCTTC CASSTTGSGNEQFF
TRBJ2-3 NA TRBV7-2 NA TGTGCCAGCAGTTCGGAGGATCCAGATACGCAGTATTTT CASSSEDPDTQYF
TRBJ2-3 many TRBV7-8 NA TGTGCCAGCAGCTTACGGGATCCCTCAGATACGCAGTATTTT CASSLRDPSDTQYF
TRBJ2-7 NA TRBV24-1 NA TGTGCCACCAGAGATTTAAAACTAGGGGACGAGCAGTACTTC CATRDLKLGDEQYF
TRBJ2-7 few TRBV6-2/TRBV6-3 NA TGTGCCAGCAGTTACTACAGGGAAATCTACGAGCAGTACTTC CASSYYREIYEQYF
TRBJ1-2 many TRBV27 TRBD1 TGTGCCAGCAGTCTACTCCCGGGACAGGCAAACTATGGCTACACCTTC CASSLLPGQANYGYTF
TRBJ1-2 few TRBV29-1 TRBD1 TGCAGCGTTGAAGAGTTTAAGGGGGCTCTTGACTATGGCTACACCTTC CSVEEFKGALDYGYTF
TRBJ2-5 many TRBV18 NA TGTGCCAGCTCACCAGGGCAGGTCCAAGAGACCCAGTACTTC CASSPGQVQETQYF
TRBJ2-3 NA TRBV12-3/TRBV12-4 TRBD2 TGTGCCAGCACCCTAGCGGAGGTGGGAGATACGCAGTATTTT CASTLAEVGDTQYF
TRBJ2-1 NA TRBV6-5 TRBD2 TGTGCCAGCAGTTACGGCGGGAGAGTATATGAGCAGTTCTTC CASSYGGRVYEQFF
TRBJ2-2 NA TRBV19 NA TGTGCCAGTAACTCAGCTTTTGACACCGGGGAGCTGTTTTTT CASNSAFDTGELFF
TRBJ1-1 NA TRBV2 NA TGTGCCAGCCGGGACGGGTTCACTGAAGCTTTCTTT CASRDGFTEAFF
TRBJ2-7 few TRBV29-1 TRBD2 TGCAGCGTTGATAACCCGGTGACTAGCGGAGGGGTCGCCGAGCAGTACTTC CSVDNPVTSGGVAEQYF
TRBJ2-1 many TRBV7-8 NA TGTGCCAGCAGCTTCGACCTGGGGAATGAAGATGAGCAGTTCTTC CASSFDLGNEDEQFF